The rows below give T cell receptor beta chains drawn from one sample of a study of blood T cell repertoires in COVID-19. Sequencing was performed with immunoSEQ multiplex PCR; in TCRdb, only in-frame clones are kept and a portion is missing. The sample includes 100,000 to 150,000 clones, approximately 83% of them seen just once. The specimen sequenced was peripheral blood. These receptors came from an elderly woman with acute or convalescent COVID-19. Both conserved end residues are trimmed from each CDR3. D genes are given only for firm matches.

CDR3: ASSYSVGSSGNTIY; D: .; J: TRBJ1-3; V: TRBV6-5
CDR3: ASSPRSWVQLAKNIQY; D: .; J: TRBJ2-4; V: TRBV28
CDR3: ASSSLPAEAF; D: .; J: TRBJ1-1; V: TRBV28
CDR3: ATSRAPDSTNYGYT; D: .; J: TRBJ1-2; V: TRBV15
CDR3: ASSPVRSGNTIY; D: .; J: TRBJ1-3; V: TRBV18
CDR3: ASSLRASSAGGNNEQF; D: TRBD2; J: TRBJ2-1; V: TRBV7-3
CDR3: ASRAANTGELF; D: .; J: TRBJ2-2; V: TRBV6-5
CDR3: ASSSQTSGGAGRTDTQY; D: TRBD2; J: TRBJ2-3; V: TRBV7-6
CDR3: ASSMTGNYGYT; D: TRBD1; J: TRBJ1-2; V: TRBV19
CDR3: ASSFGGTIRF; D: .; J: TRBJ2-1; V: TRBV7-2
CDR3: ASSSTGTGLSPLH; D: TRBD1; J: TRBJ1-6; V: TRBV5-4
CDR3: ASSSRGTWAF; D: .; J: TRBJ1-1; V: TRBV11-2
CDR3: ASSFRGTETQY; D: .; J: TRBJ2-5; V: TRBV12-3/TRBV12-4
CDR3: ASSPRGEQF; D: .; J: TRBJ2-1; V: TRBV7-9
CDR3: ASSPTTGAATEAF; D: TRBD1; J: TRBJ1-1; V: TRBV5-1
CDR3: ASSVPGTDTQY; D: .; J: TRBJ2-3; V: TRBV2
CDR3: ASSVGTGTYEQY; D: TRBD1; J: TRBJ2-7; V: TRBV2